This is a list of T cell receptor beta chains from one sample in a study of cytomegalovirus exposure and HLA in healthy donors. TCRdb's copy holds only in-frame clones and misses some; the assay was immunoSEQ multiplex PCR. Here the sample spans about 120,000 clones, roughly nine tenths being singletons. Material: PBMCs. The origin of the receptors is a man aged 18 to 30 in good health and CMV-seropositive. Each CDR3 is given with its conserved first and last residue. Each record gives: J gene, clone size, D gene, V gene, CDR3 protein, CDR3 DNA. The D gene is left open where the match is weak. Clone size is given for some rows only: seen once, a few or many times, or a class if the clone is expanded.

>TRBJ1-3|NA|NA|TRBV10-3
CATQTEAGNTIYF
TGTGCCACTCAGACAGAGGCTGGAAACACCATATATTTT
>TRBJ2-1|NA|NA|TRBV7-2
CASSPERNSYNEQFF
TGTGCCAGCAGCCCTGAACGGAACAGTTACAATGAGCAGTTCTTC
>TRBJ1-3|NA|NA|TRBV5-8
CASSLGGADTIYF
TGTGCCAGCAGCTTGGGGGGCGCGGACACCATATATTTT
>TRBJ2-4|NA|TRBD2|TRBV7-2
CASSSTAGPHDIQYF
TGTGCCAGCAGCTCCACAGCGGGGCCACACGACATTCAGTACTTC
>TRBJ2-7|NA|TRBD1|TRBV27
CASSLPTGTEYF
TGTGCCAGCAGTCTCCCTACCGGGACAGAGTACTTC
>TRBJ2-7|few|NA|TRBV6-1
CASSEGPRDSYEQYF
TGTGCCAGCAGTGAAGGTCCCCGGGACTCCTACGAGCAGTACTTC
>TRBJ1-2|NA|TRBD1|TRBV4-2
CASSHPPGQGREGYGYTF
TGTGCCAGCAGCCATCCCCCGGGACAGGGCCGCGAAGGCTATGGCTACACCTTC
>TRBJ2-1|NA|NA|TRBV6-5
CASSYGRSNNEQFF
TGTGCCAGCAGTTACGGTCGGTCAAACAATGAGCAGTTCTTC
>TRBJ1-4|once|TRBD1|TRBV5-5
CASSLGQGAANEKLFF
TGTGCCAGCAGCTTGGGACAGGGGGCCGCTAATGAAAAACTGTTTTTT
>TRBJ2-7|once|NA|TRBV6-1
CASTERRPYEQYF
TGTGCCAGCACCGAGAGGAGACCCTACGAGCAGTACTTC
>TRBJ2-7|NA|NA|TRBV7-8
CASSLALNEQYF
TGTGCCAGCAGCTTAGCCTTAAACGAGCAGTACTTC
>TRBJ1-1|NA|TRBD1|TRBV5-4
CASRRSRDRGWNTEAFF
TGTGCCAGCAGGAGGAGTCGGGACAGGGGCTGGAACACTGAAGCTTTCTTT
>TRBJ2-3|NA|TRBD2|TRBV7-6
CASSLVGLAGGSSDTQYF
TGTGCCAGCAGCTTAGTGGGACTAGCGGGGGGATCGTCAGATACGCAGTATTTT
>TRBJ1-1|NA|NA|TRBV6-1
CASSEDRDTEAFF
TGTGCCAGCAGTGAAGACCGAGACACTGAAGCTTTCTTT
>TRBJ2-7|NA|NA|TRBV14
CASSPPGPPYEQYF
TGTGCCAGCAGCCCACCTGGGCCCCCCTACGAGCAGTACTTC
>TRBJ2-5|NA|NA|TRBV5-6
CASSPTGQGGTQYF
TGTGCCAGCAGCCCGACGGGTCAGGGCGGGACCCAGTACTTC
>TRBJ1-2|NA|NA|TRBV6-1
CASSENGAGPYGYTF
TGTGCCAGCAGTGAAAATGGGGCAGGTCCCTATGGCTACACCTTC
>TRBJ1-5|NA|TRBD1|TRBV19
CASSLQRGPRQPQHF
TGTGCCAGTAGTCTGCAAAGGGGGCCTCGACAGCCCCAGCATTTT
>TRBJ1-5|NA|NA|TRBV30
CAWSVGQGGEQPQHF
TGTGCCTGGAGTGTAGGGCAGGGTGGGGAACAGCCCCAGCATTTT
>TRBJ2-1|NA|NA|TRBV19
CASSIGGYNEQFF
TGTGCCAGTAGTATAGGCGGCTACAATGAGCAGTTCTTC
>TRBJ1-1|NA|NA|TRBV7-9
CASSARTEITEAFF
TGTGCCAGCAGCGCCCGGACAGAAATCACTGAAGCTTTCTTT
>TRBJ1-4|NA|NA|TRBV5-4
CASSFPPGHGEKLFF
TGTGCCAGCAGCTTCCCCCCGGGACACGGGGAAAAACTGTTTTTT
>TRBJ1-6|NA|NA|TRBV28
CASSLSEGLSPLHF
TGTGCCAGCAGTTTATCTGAGGGCCTTTCACCCCTCCACTTT
>TRBJ1-1|once|NA|TRBV6-1
CASSELWADRDTEAFF
TGTGCCAGCAGTGAATTATGGGCAGATCGAGACACTGAAGCTTTCTTT
>TRBJ1-4|NA|TRBD1|TRBV7-2
CASSFTGGGEKLFF
TGTGCCAGCAGCTTCACAGGGGGCGGTGAAAAACTGTTTTTT
>TRBJ2-7|NA|TRBD1|TRBV18
CASSQTGQGVHEQYF
TGTGCCAGCTCACAGACGGGACAGGGGGTCCACGAGCAGTACTTC
>TRBJ2-7|NA|TRBD2|TRBV5-1
CASSLDPGLASYEQYF
TGCGCCAGCAGCTTGGACCCGGGACTAGCGTCCTACGAGCAGTACTTC
>TRBJ1-4|few|TRBD1|TRBV6-5
CASRTGQEIEKLFF
TGTGCCAGCAGAACGGGACAGGAGATTGAAAAACTGTTTTTT
>TRBJ2-7|NA|NA|TRBV5-1
CASSLEQGSHEQYF
TGCGCCAGCAGCTTGGAACAGGGCAGCCACGAGCAGTACTTC
>TRBJ1-1|NA|TRBD1|TRBV4-1
CASSTRTGWAEAFF
TGCGCCAGCAGCACTCGGACAGGGTGGGCTGAAGCTTTCTTT
>TRBJ1-2|few|TRBD1|TRBV10-1
CASSDGQDYGYTF
TGCGCCAGCAGTGATGGACAGGACTATGGCTACACCTTC
>TRBJ1-1|NA|NA|TRBV2
CASTGESFTEAFF
TGTGCCAGCACAGGGGAGAGCTTCACTGAAGCTTTCTTT